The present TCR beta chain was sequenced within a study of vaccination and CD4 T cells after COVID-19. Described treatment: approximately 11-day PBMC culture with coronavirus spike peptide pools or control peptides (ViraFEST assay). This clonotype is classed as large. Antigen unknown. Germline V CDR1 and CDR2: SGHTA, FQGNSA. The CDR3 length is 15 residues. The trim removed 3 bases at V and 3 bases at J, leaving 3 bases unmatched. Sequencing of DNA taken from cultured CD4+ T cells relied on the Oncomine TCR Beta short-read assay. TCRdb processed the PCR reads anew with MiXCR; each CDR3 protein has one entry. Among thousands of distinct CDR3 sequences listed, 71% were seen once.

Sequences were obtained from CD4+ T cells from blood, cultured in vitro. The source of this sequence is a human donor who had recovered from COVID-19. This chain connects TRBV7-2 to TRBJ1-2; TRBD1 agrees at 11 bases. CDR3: CASSLDRGRYYGYTF. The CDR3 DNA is TGTGCCAGCAGCTTGGACAGGGGGCGGTACTATGGCTACACCTTC. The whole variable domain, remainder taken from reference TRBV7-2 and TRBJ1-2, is GAGVSQSPSNKVTEKGKDVELRCDPISGHTALYWYRQSLGQGLEFLIYFQGNSAPDKSGLPSDRFSAERTGGSVSTLTIQRTQQEDSAVYLCASSLDRGRYYGYTFGSGTRLTVV.